This T cell receptor beta chain was recovered during a study of blood T cell repertoires in COVID-19. Overall study context: Sites in the United States, Italy and Spain provided acute and convalescent COVID-19 samples. Nucleic acid was either cDNA or gDNA, and it came from T cells, B-cell-depleted T cells, or PBMCs.

This clone occurred a few times. The germline gives CDR1 SGHTA, CDR2 FQGNSA. V was pared by 2 bases and J by 3 bases, with 5 bases of the junction left unmatched. The CDR3 covers 15 residues. Only in-frame clones appear in the TCRdb table, and some are missing; sequencing was by immunoSEQ multiplex PCR. The sample lists roughly 72,000 clones, about four fifths seen once, with approximately 5% in the top ten. This sequence originates from a woman at least 80 years old with active or convalescent COVID-19. The sequenced material came from peripheral blood. J is TRBJ2-5 and V is TRBV7-2; 8 bases fit TRBD1. CDR3 in DNA: TGTGCCAGCAGCTTATCAGGGGGCAGGGAAGAGACCCAGTACTTC. Translation gives CASSLSGGREETQYF. Based on the CDR3 plus reference TRBV7-2 and TRBJ2-5, the full variable domain is GAGVSQSPSNKVTEKGKDVELRCDPISGHTALYWYRQSLGQGLEFLIYFQGNSAPDKSGLPSDRFSAERTGGSVSTLTIQRTQQEDSAVYLCASSLSGGREETQYFGPGTRLLVL.